What follows is one T cell receptor (beta chain) and its context. The antigen is not known. Assay used: immunoSEQ multiplex PCR; TCRdb lists only in-frame clones, some missing. The sample lists 25,000 to 35,000 clones; roughly nine tenths were seen once. This sample was included in a study of neoadjuvant nivolumab and ipilimumab in lung cancer. Study-level findings and limits: Only two of four nivolumab-treated tumors gained richness and clonality by surgery. TCR richness and clonality were higher in tumors than adjacent uninvolved lung.

The ends were cut back, 4 bases at V and 2 bases at J, with 14 bases in the middle. The CDR3 is 15 residues long. In germline, CDR1 is MNHEY, CDR2 SVGAGI. Specimen: peripheral blood, collected after neoadjuvant nivolumab, alone or with ipilimumab, at or shortly before surgery. The sequence came from an adult with non-small cell lung cancer. The rearrangement joins TRBV6-5 to TRBJ1-1; no clear D gene. Here the CDR3 reads CASSSFSRPNTEAFF. CDR3 sequence (DNA): TGTGCCAGCAGTTCTTTCAGCCGACCAAACACTGAAGCTTTCTTT.